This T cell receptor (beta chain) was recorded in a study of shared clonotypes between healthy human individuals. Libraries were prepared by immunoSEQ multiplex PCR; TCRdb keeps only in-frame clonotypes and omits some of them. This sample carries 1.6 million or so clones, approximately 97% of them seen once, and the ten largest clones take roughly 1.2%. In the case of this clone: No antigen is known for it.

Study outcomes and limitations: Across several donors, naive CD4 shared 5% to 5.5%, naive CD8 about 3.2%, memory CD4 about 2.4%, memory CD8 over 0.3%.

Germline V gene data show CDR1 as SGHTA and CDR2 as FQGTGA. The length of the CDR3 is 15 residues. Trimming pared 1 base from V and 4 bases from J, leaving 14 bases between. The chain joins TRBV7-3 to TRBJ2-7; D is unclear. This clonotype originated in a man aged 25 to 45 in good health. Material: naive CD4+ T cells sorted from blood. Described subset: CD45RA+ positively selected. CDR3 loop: CASSLNPATLYEQYF. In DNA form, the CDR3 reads TGTGCCAGCAGCTTAAATCCGGCCACGTTATACGAGCAGTACTTC.